This T cell receptor beta chain was recovered during a study of cytomegalovirus exposure and HLA in healthy donors. Whereas donors were nominally healthy upon sampling, unrecorded immune exposures were probable. Primers included in the PCR were 60 Vbeta and 13 Jbeta primers. Libraries were prepared by immunoSEQ multiplex PCR; TCRdb keeps only in-frame clonotypes and omits some of them. This repertoire shows some 130,000 clones, 76% found once; its top ten account for 3.1%. General study findings and limits: Cytomegalovirus status was reportedly diagnosed by the classifier with high sensitivity and specificity. Clonal expansion was found to be greater in HLA-associated TCR beta chains than in equally common others in a later analysis.

As regards this clone: Antigen unknown.

Germline V CDR1 and CDR2: LGHNA, YSLEER. With V trimmed by 0 bases and J by 4 bases, 16 bases remained unmatched. CDR3 length: 19 residues. The sequenced sample consisted of PBMCs. The TCR comes from a man aged 35 to 55 in good health and CMV-seronegative. The chain has TRBV4-3 and TRBJ2-5, with TRBD2 identical over 8 bases. Written as DNA, the CDR3 is TGCGCCAGCAGCCAAGACGTCGTAGCGGGGTGGGGCAGGAGAGAGACCCAGTACTTC. Translation gives CASSQDVVAGWGRRETQYF.